This T cell receptor (beta chain) is drawn from a study of PD-L1 blockade in urothelial cancer. The CDR3 is 15 residues long. Germline-derived CDR1 and CDR2 are WSHSY and SAAADI. V was cut by 3 bases and J by 4 bases, with 15 bases left in between. Synthetic analogs of TCR templates were spiked into every PCR. Method: immunoSEQ multiplex PCR; TCRdb's copy keeps in-frame clones and lacks some. This sample has roughly 51,000 clones; about four fifths occur once, and the top ten carry 10%. Time point specified: pretreatment peripheral blood. The TCR sequence derives from a man in his sixties or seventies with urothelial cancer. The material sequenced was PBMCs, taken around atezolizumab (anti-PD-L1) treatment. The rearrangement uses TRBV10-2 and TRBJ2-5; weak D call: TRBD1 (6 bases). CDR3 nucleotide sequence: TGCGCCAGCAGTGAAGTCAGGGGCTTTCGAGAGACCCAGTACTTC. Its protein product is CASSEVRGFRETQYF.